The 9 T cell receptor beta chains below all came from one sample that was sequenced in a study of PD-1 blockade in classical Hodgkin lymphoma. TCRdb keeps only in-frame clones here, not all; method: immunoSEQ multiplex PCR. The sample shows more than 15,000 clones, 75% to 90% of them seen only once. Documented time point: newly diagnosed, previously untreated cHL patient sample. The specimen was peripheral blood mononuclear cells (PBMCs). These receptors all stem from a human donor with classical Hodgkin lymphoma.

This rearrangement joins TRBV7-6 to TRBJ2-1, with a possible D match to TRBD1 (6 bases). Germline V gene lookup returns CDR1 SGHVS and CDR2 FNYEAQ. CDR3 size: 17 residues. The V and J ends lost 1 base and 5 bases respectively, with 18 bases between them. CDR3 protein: CASSLETHKQGHNEQFF. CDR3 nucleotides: TGTGCCAGCAGCTTAGAGACTCATAAACAGGGACACAATGAGCAGTTCTTC. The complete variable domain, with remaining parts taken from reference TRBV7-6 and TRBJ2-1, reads GAGVSQSPRYKVTKRGQDVALRCDPISGHVSLYWYRQALGQGPEFLTYFNYEAQQDKSGLPNDRFSAERPEGSISTLTIQRTEQRDSAMYRCASSLETHKQGHNEQFFGPGTRLTVL.

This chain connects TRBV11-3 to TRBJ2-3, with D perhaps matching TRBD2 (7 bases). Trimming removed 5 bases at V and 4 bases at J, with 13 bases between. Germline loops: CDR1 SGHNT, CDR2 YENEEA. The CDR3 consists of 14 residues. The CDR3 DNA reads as TGTGCCAGCAGCCAGGGGAGGGCCCCAGATACGCAGTATTTT. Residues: CASSQGRAPDTQYF.

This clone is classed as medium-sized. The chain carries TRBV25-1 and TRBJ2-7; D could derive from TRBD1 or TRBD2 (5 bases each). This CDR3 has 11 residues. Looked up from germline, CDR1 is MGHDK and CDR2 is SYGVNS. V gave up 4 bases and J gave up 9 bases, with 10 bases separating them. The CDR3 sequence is CASSAGRRQYF. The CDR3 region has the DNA TGTGCCAGCAGTGCGGGACGGAGGCAGTACTTC.

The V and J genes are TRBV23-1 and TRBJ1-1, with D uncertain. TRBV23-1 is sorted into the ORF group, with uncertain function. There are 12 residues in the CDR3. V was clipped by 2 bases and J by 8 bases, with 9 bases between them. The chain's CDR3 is CASSQDDYEAFF. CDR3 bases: TGCGCCAGCAGTCAAGACGACTACGAAGCTTTCTTT.

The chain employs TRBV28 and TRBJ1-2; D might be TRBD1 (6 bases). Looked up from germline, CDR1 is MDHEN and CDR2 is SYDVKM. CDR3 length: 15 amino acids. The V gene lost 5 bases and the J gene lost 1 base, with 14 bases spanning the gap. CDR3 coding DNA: TGTGCCAGCAGTAGCAGGGGAGTAGGTAACTATGGCTACACCTTC. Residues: CASSSRGVGNYGYTF.

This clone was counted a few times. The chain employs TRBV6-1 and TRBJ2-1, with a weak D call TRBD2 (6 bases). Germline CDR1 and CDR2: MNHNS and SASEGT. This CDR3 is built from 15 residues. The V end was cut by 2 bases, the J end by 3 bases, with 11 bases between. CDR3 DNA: TGTGCCAGCAGTGAATTTAGGACTAACTACAATGAGCAGTTCTTC. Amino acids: CASSEFRTNYNEQFF.

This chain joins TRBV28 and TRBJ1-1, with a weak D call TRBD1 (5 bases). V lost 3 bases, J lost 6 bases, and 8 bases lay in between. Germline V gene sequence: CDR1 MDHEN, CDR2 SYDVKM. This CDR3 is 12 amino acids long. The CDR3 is CASSLTVSEAFF. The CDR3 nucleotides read TGTGCCAGCAGTTTGACAGTTTCTGAAGCTTTCTTT.

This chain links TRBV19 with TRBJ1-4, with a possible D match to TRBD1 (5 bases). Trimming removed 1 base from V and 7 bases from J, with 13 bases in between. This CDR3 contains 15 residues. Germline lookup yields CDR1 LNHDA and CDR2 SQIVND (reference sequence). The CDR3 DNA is TGTGCCAGTAGTATAGCAGGGTCCGGGAGTGAAAAACTGTTTTTT. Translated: CASSIAGSGSEKLFF.

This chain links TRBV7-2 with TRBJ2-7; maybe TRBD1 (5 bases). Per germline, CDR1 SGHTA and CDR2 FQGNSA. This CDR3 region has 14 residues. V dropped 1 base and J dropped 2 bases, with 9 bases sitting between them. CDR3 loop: CASSLVQGPYEQYF. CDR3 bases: TGTGCCAGCAGCTTAGTTCAGGGCCCCTACGAGCAGTACTTC.